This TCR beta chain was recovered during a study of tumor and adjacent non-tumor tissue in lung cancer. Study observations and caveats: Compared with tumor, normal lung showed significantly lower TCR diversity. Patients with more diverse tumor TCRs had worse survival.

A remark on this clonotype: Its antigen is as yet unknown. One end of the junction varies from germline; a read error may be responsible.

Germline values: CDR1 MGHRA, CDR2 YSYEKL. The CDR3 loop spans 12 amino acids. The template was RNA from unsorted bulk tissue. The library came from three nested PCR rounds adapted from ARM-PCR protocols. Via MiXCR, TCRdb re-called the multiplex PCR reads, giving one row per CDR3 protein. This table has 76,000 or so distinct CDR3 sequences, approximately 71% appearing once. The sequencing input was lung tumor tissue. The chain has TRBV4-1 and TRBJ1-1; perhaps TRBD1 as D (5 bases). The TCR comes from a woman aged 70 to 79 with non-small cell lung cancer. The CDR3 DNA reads TGCGCCAGTAGCCTCATTGGGGCGACGGCTTTCTTT. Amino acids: CASSLIGATAFF.